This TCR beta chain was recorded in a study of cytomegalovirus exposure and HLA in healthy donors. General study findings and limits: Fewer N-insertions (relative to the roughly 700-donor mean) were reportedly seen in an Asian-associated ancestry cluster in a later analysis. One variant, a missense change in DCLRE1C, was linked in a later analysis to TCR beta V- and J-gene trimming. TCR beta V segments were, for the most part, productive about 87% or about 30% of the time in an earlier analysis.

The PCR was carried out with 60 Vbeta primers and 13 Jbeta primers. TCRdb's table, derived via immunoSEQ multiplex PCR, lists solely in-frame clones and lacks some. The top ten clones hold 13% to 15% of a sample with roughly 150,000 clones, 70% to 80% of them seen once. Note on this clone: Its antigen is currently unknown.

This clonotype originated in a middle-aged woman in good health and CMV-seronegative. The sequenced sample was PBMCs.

This chain's CDR3 is CATSRAGTDTQYF. The CDR3 nucleotides are TGTGCCACCAGCAGGGCCGGGACAGATACGCAGTATTTT. The chain has TRBV15 and TRBJ2-3, with no clear D. Trimming stripped 3 bases from V and 3 bases from J, with 7 bases between. The CDR3 spans 13 residues. Germline CDR1 is LNHNV and CDR2 is YYDKDF (reference sequence).